Here is one T cell receptor beta chain with its context. Its cognate antigen is unknown. Trimming removed 4 bases from V and 2 bases from J; junction bases left unmatched: 8. CDR3 size: 17 residues. In germline, CDR1 is SGHNT, CDR2 YENEEA. This sample was included in a study of blood T cells in healthy people across ages. Findings and caveats of the study: Roughly linear declines in TCR beta diversity per million T cells occurred with age.

Together with a sample-barcoded 5' primer, a J-beta primer mix was included in a second PCR lasting roughly 7 to 11 cycles. TCRdb re-analysed the 5' RACE reads in MiXCR, keeping a single row per CDR3 protein. The sample lists approximately 800,000 distinct CDR3 sequences, 56% occurring once. This sequence was found in a man aged 35 to 55 in good health. This rearrangement joins TRBV11-3 to TRBJ2-6; the match to TRBD1 covers 7 bases. Sequencing was performed on blood. CDR3 residues: CASSSRVGGTGANVLTF. The CDR3, as DNA: TGTGCCAGCAGCTCGAGGGTAGGGGGCACTGGGGCCAACGTCCTGACTTTC.